This T cell receptor (beta chain) was documented in a study of CD8 T cells in Susac syndrome. General study points: A relatively small number of individuals underwent TCR sequencing and HLA analysis.

In blood CD8+ and CD4+ T cells, TCR beta underwent sequencing. While CD8+ and CD4+ T cells were isolated negatively, TEMRA cells were enriched by FACS. The length of the CDR3 is 13 residues. Germline loops: CDR1 SEHNR, CDR2 FQNEAQ (reference sequence). The V gene end was trimmed by 5 bases and the J gene end by 5 bases; junction bases not matched to a gene: 5. Concerning this clonotype itself: Its target is unknown.

The RNA input was roughly 0.5 to 1 ug, and it was reverse transcribed with random hexamers. TCRdb processed the immunoSEQ multiplex PCR reads anew with MiXCR; each CDR3 protein has one entry. The sample contains around 140,000 distinct CDR3 sequences, roughly 96% of which appear only once. Sequenced sample: CD4+ T cells from PBMCs. V usage is TRBV7-9 and J usage is TRBJ2-5; TRBD2 matches 7 bases. The receptor was isolated from a human donor with multiple sclerosis. CDR3 DNA: TGTGCCAGCAGCCGGGGAGGGAGCGAGACCCAGTACTTC. This sequence encodes CASSRGGSETQYF.